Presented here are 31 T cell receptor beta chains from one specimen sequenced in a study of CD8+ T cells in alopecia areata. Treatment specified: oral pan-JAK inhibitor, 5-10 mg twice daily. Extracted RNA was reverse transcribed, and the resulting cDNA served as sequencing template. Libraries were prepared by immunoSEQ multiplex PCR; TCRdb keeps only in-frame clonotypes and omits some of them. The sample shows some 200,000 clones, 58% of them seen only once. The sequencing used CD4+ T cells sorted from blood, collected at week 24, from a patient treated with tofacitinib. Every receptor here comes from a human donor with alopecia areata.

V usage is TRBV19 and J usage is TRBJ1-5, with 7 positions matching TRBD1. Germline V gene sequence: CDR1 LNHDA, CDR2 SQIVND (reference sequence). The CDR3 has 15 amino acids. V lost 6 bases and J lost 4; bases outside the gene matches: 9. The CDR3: CASSFTGAGNQPQHF. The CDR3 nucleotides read TGTGCCAGTAGCTTCACAGGGGCAGGGAATCAGCCCCAGCATTTT.

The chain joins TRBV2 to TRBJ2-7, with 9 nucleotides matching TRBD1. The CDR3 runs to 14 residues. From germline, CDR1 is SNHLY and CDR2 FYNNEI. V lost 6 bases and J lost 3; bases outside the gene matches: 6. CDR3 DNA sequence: TGTGCCAGCAGGAACAGGGGGCGTAGCTACGAGCAGTACTTC. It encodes CASRNRGRSYEQYF.

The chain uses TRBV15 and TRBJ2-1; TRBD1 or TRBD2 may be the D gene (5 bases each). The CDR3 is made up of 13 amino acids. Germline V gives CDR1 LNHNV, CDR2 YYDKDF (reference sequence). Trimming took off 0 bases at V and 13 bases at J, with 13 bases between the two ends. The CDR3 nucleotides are TGTGCCACCAGCAGAGATCAACGGGGCACCCAGTTCTTC. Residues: CATSRDQRGTQFF.

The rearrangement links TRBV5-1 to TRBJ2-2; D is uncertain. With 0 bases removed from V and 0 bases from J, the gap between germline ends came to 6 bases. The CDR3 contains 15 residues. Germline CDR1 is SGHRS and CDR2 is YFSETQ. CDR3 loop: CASSLDGANTGELFF. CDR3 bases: TGCGCCAGCAGCTTGGATGGTGCGAACACCGGGGAGCTGTTTTTT.

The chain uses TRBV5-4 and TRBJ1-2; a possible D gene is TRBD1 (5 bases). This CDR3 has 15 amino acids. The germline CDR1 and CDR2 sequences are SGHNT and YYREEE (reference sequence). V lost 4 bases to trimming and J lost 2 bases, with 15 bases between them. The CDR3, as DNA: TGTGCCAGCAGCCTCGGTGTAGGGGACAACTATGGCTACACCTTC. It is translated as CASSLGVGDNYGYTF.

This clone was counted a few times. The chain's CDR3 is CASSRYGTSGGSYEQYF. DNA of the CDR3: TGTGCCAGCAGCCGATACGGGACTAGCGGAGGCTCCTACGAGCAGTACTTC. This rearrangement joins TRBV2 to TRBJ2-7; 11 bases are a match to TRBD2. The CDR3 covers 17 residues. V lost 6 bases to trimming and J lost 0 bases; unmatched junction nucleotides: 10. CDR1 and CDR2 from the germline V gene are SNHLY and FYNNEI.

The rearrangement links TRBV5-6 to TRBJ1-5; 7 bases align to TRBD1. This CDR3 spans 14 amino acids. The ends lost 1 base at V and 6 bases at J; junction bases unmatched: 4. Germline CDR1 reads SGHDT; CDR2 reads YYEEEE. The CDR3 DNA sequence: TGTGCCAGCAGCTTGCTCAGGGGGACTCAGCCCCAGCATTTT. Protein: CASSLLRGTQPQHF.

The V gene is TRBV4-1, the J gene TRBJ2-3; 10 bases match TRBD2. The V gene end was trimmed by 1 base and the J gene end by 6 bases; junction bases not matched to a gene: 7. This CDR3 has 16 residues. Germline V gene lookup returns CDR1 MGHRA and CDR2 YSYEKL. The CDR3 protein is CASSQVKRGGEDTQYF. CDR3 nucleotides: TGCGCCAGCAGCCAAGTGAAGCGGGGGGGTGAGGATACGCAGTATTTT.

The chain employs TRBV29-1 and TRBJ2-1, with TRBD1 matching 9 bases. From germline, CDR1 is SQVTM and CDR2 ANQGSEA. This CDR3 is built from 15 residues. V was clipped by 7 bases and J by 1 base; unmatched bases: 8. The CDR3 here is CSAERQGDSYNEQFF. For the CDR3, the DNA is TGCAGCGCCGAAAGACAGGGGGATTCCTACAATGAGCAGTTCTTC.

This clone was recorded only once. Here the CDR3 DNA reads TGTGCCAGCTCACCAGACATCTCCTACGAGCAGTACTTC. Its translation is CASSPDISYEQYF. The V gene is TRBV18, the J gene TRBJ2-5; D unclear. Judging by the DNA end, TRBJ2-7 fits better; the J call may be wrong. Germline CDR1 KGHSH, CDR2 LQKENI. This CDR3 is built from 13 residues.

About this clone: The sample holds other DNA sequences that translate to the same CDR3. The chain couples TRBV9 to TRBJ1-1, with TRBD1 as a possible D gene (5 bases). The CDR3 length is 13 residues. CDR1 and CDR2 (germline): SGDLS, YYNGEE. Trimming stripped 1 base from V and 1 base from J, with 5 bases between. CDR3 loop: CASSVQGNTEAFF. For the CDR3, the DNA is TGTGCCAGCAGCGTACAGGGGAACACTGAAGCTTTCTTT.

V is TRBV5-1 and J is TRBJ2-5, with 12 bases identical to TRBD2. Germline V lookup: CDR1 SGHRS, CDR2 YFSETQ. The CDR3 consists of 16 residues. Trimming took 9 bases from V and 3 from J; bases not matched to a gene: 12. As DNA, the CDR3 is TGCGCCACCAGGCGTGGACTAGCGGGAATGGAAGAGACCCAGTACTTC. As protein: CATRRGLAGMEETQYF.

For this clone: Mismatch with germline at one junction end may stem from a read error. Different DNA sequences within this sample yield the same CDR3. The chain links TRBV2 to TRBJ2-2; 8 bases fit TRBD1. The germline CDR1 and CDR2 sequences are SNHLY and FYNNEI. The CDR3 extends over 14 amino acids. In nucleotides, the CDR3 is TGTGCCAGCAGCCTGACAGGGGTCACCGGGGAGCTGTTCTTT. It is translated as CASSLTGVTGELFF.

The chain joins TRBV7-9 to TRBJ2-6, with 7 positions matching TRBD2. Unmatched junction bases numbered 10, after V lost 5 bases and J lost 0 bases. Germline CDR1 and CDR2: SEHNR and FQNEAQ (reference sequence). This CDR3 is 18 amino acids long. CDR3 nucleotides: TGTGCCAGCAGCACCGGGGGTCTAGCGGCCTCTGGGGCCAACGTCCTGACTTTC. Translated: CASSTGGLAASGANVLTF.

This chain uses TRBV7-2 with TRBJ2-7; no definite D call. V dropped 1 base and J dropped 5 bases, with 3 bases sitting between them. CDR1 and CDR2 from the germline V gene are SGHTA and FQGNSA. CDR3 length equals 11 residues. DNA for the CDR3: TGTGCCAGCAGCTTAGTCCACGAGCAGTACTTC. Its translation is CASSLVHEQYF.

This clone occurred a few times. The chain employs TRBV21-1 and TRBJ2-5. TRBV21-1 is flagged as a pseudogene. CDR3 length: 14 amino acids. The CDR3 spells CASSPQGTRVAQYF. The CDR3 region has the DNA TGTGCCAGCAGCCCTCAAGGGACCAGGGTTGCCCAGTACTTC.

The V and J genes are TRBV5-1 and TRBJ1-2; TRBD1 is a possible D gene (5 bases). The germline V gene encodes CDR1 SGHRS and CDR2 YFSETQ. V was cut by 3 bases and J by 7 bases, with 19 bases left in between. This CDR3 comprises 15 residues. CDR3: CASSWSRDEVSGYTF. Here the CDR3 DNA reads TGCGCCAGCAGCTGGTCGAGGGACGAGGTTTCTGGCTACACCTTC.

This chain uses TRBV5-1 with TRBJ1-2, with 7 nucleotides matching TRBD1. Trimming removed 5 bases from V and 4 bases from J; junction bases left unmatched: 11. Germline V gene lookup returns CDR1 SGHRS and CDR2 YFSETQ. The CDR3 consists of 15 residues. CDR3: CASRTDAGGGYGYTF. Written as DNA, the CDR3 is TGCGCCAGCAGAACGGACGCAGGGGGAGGCTATGGCTACACCTTC.

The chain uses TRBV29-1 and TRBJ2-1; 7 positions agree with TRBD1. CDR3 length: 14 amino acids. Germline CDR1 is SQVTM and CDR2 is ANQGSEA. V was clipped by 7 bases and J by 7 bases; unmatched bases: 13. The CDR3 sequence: CSALGQARRNEQFF. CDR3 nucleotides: TGCAGCGCTCTCGGACAGGCCCGGAGGAATGAGCAGTTCTTC.

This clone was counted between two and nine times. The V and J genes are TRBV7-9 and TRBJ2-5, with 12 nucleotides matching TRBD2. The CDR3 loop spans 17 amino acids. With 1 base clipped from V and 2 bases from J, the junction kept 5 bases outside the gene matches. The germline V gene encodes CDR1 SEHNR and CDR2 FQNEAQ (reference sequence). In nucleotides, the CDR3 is TGTGCCAGCAGCTTAGGTCGGCTAGCGGGGGGGCAAGAGACCCAGTACTTC. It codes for CASSLGRLAGGQETQYF.

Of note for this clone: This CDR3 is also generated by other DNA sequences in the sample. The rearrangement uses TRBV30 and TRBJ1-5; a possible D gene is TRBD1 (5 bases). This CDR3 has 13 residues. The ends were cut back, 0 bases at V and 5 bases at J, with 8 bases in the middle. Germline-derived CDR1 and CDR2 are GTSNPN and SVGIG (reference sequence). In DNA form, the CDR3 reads TGTGCCTGGAGTGTAAGGGGTGATCAGCCCCAGCATTTT. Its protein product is CAWSVRGDQPQHF. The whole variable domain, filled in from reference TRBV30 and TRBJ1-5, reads SQTIHQWPATLVQPVGSPLSLECTVEGTSNPNLYWYRQAAGRGLQLLFYSVGIGQISSEVPQNLSASRPQDRQFILSSKKLLLSDSGFYLCAWSVRGDQPQHFGDGTRLSIL.

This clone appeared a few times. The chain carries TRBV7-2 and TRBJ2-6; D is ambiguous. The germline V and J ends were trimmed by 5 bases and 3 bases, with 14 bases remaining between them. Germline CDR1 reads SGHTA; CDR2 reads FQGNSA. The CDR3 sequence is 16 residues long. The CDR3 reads CASSLSVRNGANVLTF. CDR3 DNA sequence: TGTGCCAGCAGCCTTTCCGTTAGGAATGGGGCCAACGTCCTGACTTTC.

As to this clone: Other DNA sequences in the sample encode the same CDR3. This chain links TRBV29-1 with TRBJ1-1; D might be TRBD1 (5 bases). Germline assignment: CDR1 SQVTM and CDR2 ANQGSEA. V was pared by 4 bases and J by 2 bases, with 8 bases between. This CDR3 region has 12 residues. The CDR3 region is CSVVGGNTEAFF. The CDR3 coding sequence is TGCAGCGTTGTGGGGGGAAACACTGAAGCTTTCTTT. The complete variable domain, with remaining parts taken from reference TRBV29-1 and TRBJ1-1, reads SAVISQKPSRDICQRGTSLTIQCQVDSQVTMMFWYRQQPGQSLTLIATANQGSEATYESGFVIDKFPISRPNLTFSTLTVSNMSPEDSSIYLCSVVGGNTEAFFGQGTRLTVV.

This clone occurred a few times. CDR3 amino acids: CAWSGYGLADSTDTQYF. CDR3 nucleotides: TGTGCCTGGAGTGGTTACGGACTAGCGGATAGCACAGATACGCAGTATTTT. The chain uses TRBV30 and TRBJ2-3, with TRBD2 identical over 10 bases. V shed 1 base, J shed 0 bases, and the junction held 7 bases outside the gene matches. The germline CDR1 and CDR2 sequences are GTSNPN and SVGIG (reference sequence). The CDR3 loop spans 17 amino acids.

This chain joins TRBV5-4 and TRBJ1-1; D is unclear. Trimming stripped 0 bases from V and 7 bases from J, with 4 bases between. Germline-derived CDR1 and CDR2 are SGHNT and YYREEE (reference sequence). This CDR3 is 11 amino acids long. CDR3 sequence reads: CASSLDHEAFF. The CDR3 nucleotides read TGTGCCAGCAGCTTGGACCATGAAGCTTTCTTT.

The CDR3 spells CASSPEDRNTEAFF. The DNA of the CDR3 is TGTGCCAGCAGCCCGGAGGACAGGAACACTGAAGCTTTCTTT. The J gene is TRBJ1-1, the V gene TRBV4-2, with TRBD1 as a possible D gene (6 bases). In germline, CDR1 is LGHNA, CDR2 YNFKEQ. The CDR3 has 14 amino acids. V lost 4 bases, J lost 1 base, and 10 bases lay in between.

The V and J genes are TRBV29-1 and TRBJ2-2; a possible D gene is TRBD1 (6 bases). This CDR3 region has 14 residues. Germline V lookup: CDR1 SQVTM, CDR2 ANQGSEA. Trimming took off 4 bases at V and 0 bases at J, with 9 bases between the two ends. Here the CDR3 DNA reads TGCAGCGTTGCCAGGGACACGAACACCGGGGAGCTGTTTTTT. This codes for CSVARDTNTGELFF.

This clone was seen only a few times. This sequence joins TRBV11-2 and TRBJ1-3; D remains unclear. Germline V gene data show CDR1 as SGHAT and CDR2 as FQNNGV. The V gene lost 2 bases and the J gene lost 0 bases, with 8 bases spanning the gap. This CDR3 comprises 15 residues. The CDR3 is CASSLYGSSGNTIYF. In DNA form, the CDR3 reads TGTGCCAGCAGCTTATACGGGAGCTCTGGAAACACCATATATTTT.

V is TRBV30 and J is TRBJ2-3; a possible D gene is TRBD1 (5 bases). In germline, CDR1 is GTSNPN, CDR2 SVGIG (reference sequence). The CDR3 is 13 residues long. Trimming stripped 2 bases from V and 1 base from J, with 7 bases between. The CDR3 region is CAWSLGGTDTQYF. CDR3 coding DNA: TGTGCCTGGAGTCTAGGGGGCACAGATACGCAGTATTTT.

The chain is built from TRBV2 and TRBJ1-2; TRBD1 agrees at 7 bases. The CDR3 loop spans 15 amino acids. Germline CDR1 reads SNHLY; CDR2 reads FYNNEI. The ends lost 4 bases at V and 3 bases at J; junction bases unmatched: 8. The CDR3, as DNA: TGTGCCAGCAGTGGCGTCCGGGACAGACACTATGGCTACACCTTC. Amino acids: CASSGVRDRHYGYTF.

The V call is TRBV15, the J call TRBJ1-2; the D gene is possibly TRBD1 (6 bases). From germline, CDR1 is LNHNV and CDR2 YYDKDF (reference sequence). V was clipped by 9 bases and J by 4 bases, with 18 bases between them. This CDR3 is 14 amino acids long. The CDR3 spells CATGAAPGAYGYTF. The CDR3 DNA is TGTGCCACTGGTGCGGCACCGGGGGCCTATGGCTACACCTTC.